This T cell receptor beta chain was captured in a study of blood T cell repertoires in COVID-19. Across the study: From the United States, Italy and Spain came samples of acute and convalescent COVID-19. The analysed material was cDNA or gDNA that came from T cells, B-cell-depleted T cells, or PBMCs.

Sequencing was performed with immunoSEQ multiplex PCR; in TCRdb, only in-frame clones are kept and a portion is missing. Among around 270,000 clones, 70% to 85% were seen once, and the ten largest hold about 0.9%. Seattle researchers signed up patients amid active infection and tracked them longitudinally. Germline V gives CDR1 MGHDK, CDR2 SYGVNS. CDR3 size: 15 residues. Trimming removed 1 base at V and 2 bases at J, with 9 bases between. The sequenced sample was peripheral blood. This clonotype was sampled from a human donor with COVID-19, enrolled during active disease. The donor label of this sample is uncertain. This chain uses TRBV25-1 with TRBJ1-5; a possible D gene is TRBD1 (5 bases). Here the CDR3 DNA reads TGTGCCAGCAGTGAATTGGGGGAGGGCAATCAGCCCCAGCATTTT. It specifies CASSELGEGNQPQHF.